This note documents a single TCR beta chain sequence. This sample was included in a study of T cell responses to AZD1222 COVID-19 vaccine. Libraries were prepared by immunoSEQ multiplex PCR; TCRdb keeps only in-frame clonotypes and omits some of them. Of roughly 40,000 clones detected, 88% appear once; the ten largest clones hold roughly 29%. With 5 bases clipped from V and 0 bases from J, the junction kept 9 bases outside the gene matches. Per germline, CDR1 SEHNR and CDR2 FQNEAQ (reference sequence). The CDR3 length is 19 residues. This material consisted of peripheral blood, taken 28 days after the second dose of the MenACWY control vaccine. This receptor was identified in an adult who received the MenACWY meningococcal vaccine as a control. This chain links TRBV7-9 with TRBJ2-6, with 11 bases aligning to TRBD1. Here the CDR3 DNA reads TGTGCCAGCAGCGGACCTCCCGGGACAGGGGGCTCTGGGGCCAACGTCCTGACTTTC. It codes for CASSGPPGTGGSGANVLTF.